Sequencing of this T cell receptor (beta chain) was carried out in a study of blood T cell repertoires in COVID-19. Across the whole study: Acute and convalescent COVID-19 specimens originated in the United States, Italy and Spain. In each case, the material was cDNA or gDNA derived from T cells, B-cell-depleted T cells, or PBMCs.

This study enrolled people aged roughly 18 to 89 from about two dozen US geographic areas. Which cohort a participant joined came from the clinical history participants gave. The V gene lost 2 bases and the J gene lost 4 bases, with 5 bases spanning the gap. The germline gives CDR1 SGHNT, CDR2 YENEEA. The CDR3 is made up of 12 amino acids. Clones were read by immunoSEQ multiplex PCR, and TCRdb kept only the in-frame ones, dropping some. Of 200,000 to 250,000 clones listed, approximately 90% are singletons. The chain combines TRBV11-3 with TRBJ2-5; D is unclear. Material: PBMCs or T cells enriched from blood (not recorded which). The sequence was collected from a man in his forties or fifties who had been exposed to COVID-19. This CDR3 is CASSLLGETQYF. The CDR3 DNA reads TGTGCCAGCAGCTTACTAGGAGAGACCCAGTACTTC. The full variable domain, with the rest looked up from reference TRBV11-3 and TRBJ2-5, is EAGVVQSPRYKIIEKKQPVAFWCNPISGHNTLYWYLQNLGQGPELLIRYENEEAVDDSQLPKDRFSAERLKGVDSTLKIQPAELGDSAVYLCASSLLGETQYFGPGTRLLVL.